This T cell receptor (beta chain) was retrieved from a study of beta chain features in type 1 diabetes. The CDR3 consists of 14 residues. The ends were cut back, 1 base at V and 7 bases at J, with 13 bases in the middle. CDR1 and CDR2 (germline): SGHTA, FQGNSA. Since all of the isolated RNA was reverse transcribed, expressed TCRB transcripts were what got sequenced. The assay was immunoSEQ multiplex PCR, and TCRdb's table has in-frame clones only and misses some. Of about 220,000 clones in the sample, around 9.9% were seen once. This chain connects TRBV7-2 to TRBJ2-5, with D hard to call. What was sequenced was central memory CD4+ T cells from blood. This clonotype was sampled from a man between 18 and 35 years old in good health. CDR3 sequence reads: CASSLVVELGTQYF. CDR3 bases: TGTGCCAGCAGCTTAGTAGTGGAGCTCGGGACCCAGTACTTC.